This T cell receptor beta chain was obtained from a study of blood T cell repertoires in COVID-19. About the study: The United States, Italy and Spain supplied acute and convalescent COVID-19 samples. Sources were T cells, B-cell-depleted T cells, or PBMCs; the material itself was cDNA or gDNA.

In the authors' methods: How many nucleated cells were present was estimated from reference gene primer amplification. The method was immunoSEQ multiplex PCR; TCRdb's version includes in-frame clones alone and lacks a portion of them. The D gene and trimming were derived from the DNA, and the V and J assignments and clone size from that table. This sample yields about 250,000 clones, of which roughly 86% are seen a single time; 1.6% belongs to the top ten. V gave up 5 bases and J gave up 5 bases, with 8 bases separating them. CDR3 size: 11 residues. The germline V gene encodes CDR1 DFQATT and CDR2 SNEGSKA (reference sequence).

The chain has TRBV20-1 and TRBJ2-3; D uncertain. Sequencing was done on a sample of peripheral blood. The receptor was derived from a woman aged 60-75 years who had recovered from COVID-19. The CDR3 bases are TGCAGTGCTCCCCCCGGAGATACGCAGTATTTT. Its protein is CSAPPGDTQYF.